Sequencing of this T cell receptor beta chain was carried out in a study of blood T cell repertoires in COVID-19. Overall study context: PBMCs, B-cell-depleted T cells, or T cells provided the cDNA or gDNA that made up the material.

CDR3 size: 15 residues. V gave up 3 bases and J gave up 3 bases; unmatched junction bases: 4. From germline, CDR1 is MNHNS and CDR2 SASEGT. Regarding this clone: Other DNA sequences of this sample code for an identical CDR3.

Original processing notes: From reference gene primer amplification, estimates of nucleated cell counts were derived. Repertoires were generated with immunoSEQ multiplex PCR, while TCRdb's copy carries only in-frame clones and drops some. V and J calls and clone size are those listed in that table; D and trimming were worked out from the DNA. The table lists 270,000 or so clones, approximately 80% of them singletons. The genes are TRBV6-1 and TRBJ2-7; 11 bases are a match to TRBD1. Sequenced sample: peripheral blood. The TCR sequence derives from a human donor in a cohort sampled during active COVID-19. The CDR3 DNA sequence: TGTGCCAGCAGTGAGGGGACAGGGGGTTTCTACGAGCAGTACTTC. Its translation: CASSEGTGGFYEQYF.